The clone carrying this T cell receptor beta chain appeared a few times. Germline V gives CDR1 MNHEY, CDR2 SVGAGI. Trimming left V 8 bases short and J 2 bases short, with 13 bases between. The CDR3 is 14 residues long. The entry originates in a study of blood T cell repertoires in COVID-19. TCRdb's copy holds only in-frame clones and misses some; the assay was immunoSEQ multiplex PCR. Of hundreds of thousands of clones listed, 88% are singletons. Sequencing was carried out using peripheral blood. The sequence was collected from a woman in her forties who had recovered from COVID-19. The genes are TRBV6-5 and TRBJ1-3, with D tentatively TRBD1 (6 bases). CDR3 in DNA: TGTGCCAGCTGCAGGGCAGGGGCTGGAAACACCATATATTTT. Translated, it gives CASCRAGAGNTIYF.